Listed here are 12 T cell receptor beta chains from one sample, sequenced in a study of T cells after yellow fever vaccination. One entry per CDR3 protein results from TCRdb running MiXCR on the 5' RACE reads. The sample shows some 350,000 distinct CDR3 sequences, around 6.4% of them seen only once. Material: PBMCs, obtained 5 days after the yellow fever booster vaccination. These receptors were collected from a man aged 25-45 years who received the YFV17D yellow fever vaccine.

This clonotype was seen at least ten times. This chain links TRBV20-1 with TRBJ2-3, with 8 positions matching TRBD1. The germline gives CDR1 DFQATT, CDR2 SNEGSKA (reference sequence). CDR3 length: 16 residues. V lost 5 bases to trimming and J lost 2 bases; unmatched junction nucleotides: 12. The CDR3 protein is CSAEPGQATTTDTQYF. In nucleotides, the CDR3 is TGCAGTGCTGAACCGGGACAGGCAACCACCACAGATACGCAGTATTTT.

This clonotype has only a few counts. The rearrangement uses TRBV28 and TRBJ2-3; D is unclear. From germline, CDR1 is MDHEN and CDR2 SYDVKM. The CDR3 contains 14 residues. V gave up 1 base and J gave up 2 bases, with 7 bases separating them. The CDR3 protein is CASSLYLTTDTQYF. The CDR3 region has the DNA TGTGCCAGCAGTTTATATCTCACCACAGATACGCAGTATTTT.

This clonotype was counted a few times. This chain uses TRBV30 with TRBJ2-7; TRBD2 agrees at 7 bases. The CDR3 has 16 amino acids. The germline CDR1 and CDR2 sequences are GTSNPN and SVGIG (reference sequence). V was clipped by 0 bases and J by 5 bases; unmatched bases: 13. CDR3 region: CAWSVAGVRPVNEQYF. The CDR3 region has the DNA TGTGCCTGGAGTGTTGCGGGAGTCAGACCGGTGAACGAGCAGTACTTC.

The J gene is TRBJ2-7, the V gene TRBV5-1; 12 nucleotides match TRBD2. The V segment lost 4 bases and the J segment 3 bases; nucleotides outside the gene matches: 8. The CDR3 has 16 amino acids. In germline, CDR1 is SGHRS, CDR2 YFSETQ. The CDR3 here is CASSLGLAGSDYEQYF. Written as DNA, the CDR3 is TGCGCCAGCAGCCTTGGACTAGCGGGAAGCGACTACGAGCAGTACTTC.

This clonotype was observed a few times. The chain joins TRBV7-2 to TRBJ2-7, with D perhaps given as TRBD1 or TRBD2 (6 bases each). Trimming shortened V by 5 bases and J by 2 bases, and 13 bases separated the two germline ends. The germline CDR1 and CDR2 sequences are SGHTA and FQGNSA. CDR3 length: 14 amino acids. The CDR3 sequence is CASSTEGGPYEQYF. For the CDR3, the DNA is TGTGCCAGCAGCACAGAGGGGGGACCCTACGAGCAGTACTTC.

This clonotype appeared a few times. This chain links TRBV20-1 with TRBJ2-6, with D unresolved. Trimming shortened V by 6 bases and J by 5 bases, and 8 bases separated the two germline ends. CDR3 size: 12 residues. Germline-derived CDR1 and CDR2 are DFQATT and SNEGSKA (reference sequence). In nucleotides, the CDR3 is TGCAGTGCCGCGGCGAGGGCCAACGTCCTGACTTTC. This codes for CSAAARANVLTF.

About this clonotype itself: At one end the junction does not follow the germline gene, possibly because of a read error. J is TRBJ1-2 and V is TRBV30, with a possible D match to TRBD1 (5 bases). Germline V gene data show CDR1 as GTSNPN and CDR2 as SVGIG (reference sequence). This CDR3 is 15 amino acids long. The CDR3 DNA sequence: TGTGCCGGTAACCAGGGTCGTAGTGTTAACTATGACTACACCTTC. Translated: CAGNQGRSVNYDYTF.

In the case of this clonotype: Its ends do not fully match the called genes, so a read error is possible. This chain uses TRBV18 with TRBJ2-3; tentative D call: TRBD2 (6 bases). CDR1 is KGHSH and CDR2 is LQKENI in the germline V gene. The CDR3 length is 14 residues. The CDR3 DNA reads TGTGCCATCTCACCGCGGGGAAGCACAGATACGCAGTATTTT. Translated, it gives CAISPRGSTDTQYF.

Points on this clonotype: A clone one base away is much larger, so this may be a read error. The chain employs TRBV23-1 and TRBJ2-5; weak D call: TRBD1 (7 bases). TRBV23-1 is marked as an open reading frame, function uncertain. The CDR3 length is 17 residues. The CDR3: CTSSQFRQGGGQETQYF. The CDR3 region has the DNA TGCACCAGCAGTCAATTCAGACAGGGAGGAGGGCAAGAGACCCAGTACTTC.

In its sample, this clonotype was seen a few times. The V gene is TRBV11-2, the J gene TRBJ2-7, with D possibly TRBD1 on 6 matching bases. The CDR3 covers 14 residues. Per the germline V gene, CDR1 is SGHAT and CDR2 is FQNNGV. Trimming pared 6 bases from V and 6 bases from J, leaving 18 bases between. The CDR3 reads CASSIALAGAEQYF. The CDR3 DNA reads TGTGCCAGCAGTATAGCCTTGGCAGGGGCCGAGCAGTACTTC.

The rearrangement joins TRBV5-1 to TRBJ2-2; maybe TRBD2 (5 bases). V lost 0 bases, J lost 6 bases, and 6 bases lay in between. CDR3 length: 13 residues. Germline V gene lookup returns CDR1 SGHRS and CDR2 YFSETQ. The CDR3 sequence is CASSLAEAGELFF. As DNA, the CDR3 is TGCGCCAGCAGCTTGGCGGAGGCCGGGGAGCTGTTTTTT.

This clonotype was counted between two and nine times. The CDR3 loop reads CASSWTPREQFF. The CDR3 region has the DNA TGCGCCAGCAGCTGGACGCCTCGAGAGCAGTTCTTC. V usage is TRBV5-1 and J usage is TRBJ2-1; D uncertain. The germline gives CDR1 SGHRS, CDR2 YFSETQ. Trimming took 3 bases from V and 10 from J, leaving 11 bases between them. The CDR3 contains 12 residues.